Presented here are 22 T cell receptor beta chains from one specimen sequenced in a study of response to subunit inactivated influenza vaccine. TCRdb re-analysed the RT-PCR reads in MiXCR, keeping a single row per CDR3 protein. There are roughly 500,000 distinct CDR3 sequences in the sample; 15% to 20% occur only once, and 3% lies in the top ten. Sequences were derived from CD4+ T cells sorted from PBMCs, sampled less than 30 months after vaccination. Receptors originate from a man aged 50-75 years who received an inactivated influenza vaccine.

The chain is built from TRBV6-1 and TRBJ2-2; 8 nucleotides agree with TRBD1. Germline V gene data show CDR1 as MNHNS and CDR2 as SASEGT. V lost 6 bases to trimming and J lost 0 bases; unmatched junction nucleotides: 3. The CDR3 covers 15 residues. CDR3 loop: CASRQGETNTGELFF. The DNA for the CDR3 is TGTGCCAGCAGACAGGGGGAGACGAACACCGGGGAGCTGTTTTTT.

This chain uses TRBV5-5 with TRBJ2-3; 10 bases are shared with TRBD2. Germline V gene lookup returns CDR1 SGHKS and CDR2 YYEKEE (reference sequence). The CDR3 covers 16 residues. After removal of 0 bases from V and 1 base from J, the junction contained 2 bases not matched to a gene. CDR3 sequence reads: CASSLGGTSGTDTQYF. CDR3 sequence (DNA): TGTGCCAGCAGCTTGGGAGGGACTAGCGGCACAGATACGCAGTATTTT.

The chain carries TRBV10-3 and TRBJ2-3; D is possibly TRBD2 (5 bases). The ends were cut back, 2 bases at V and 0 bases at J, with 6 bases in the middle. The CDR3 totals 14 residues. Germline lookup yields CDR1 ENHRY and CDR2 SYGVKD. CDR3 sequence: CAISERGSTDTQYF. The CDR3 coding sequence is TGTGCCATCAGTGAGCGGGGTAGCACAGATACGCAGTATTTT.

Ten or more counts support this clonotype. This chain links TRBV9 with TRBJ2-2; 11 positions agree with TRBD1. Germline V gene lookup returns CDR1 SGDLS and CDR2 YYNGEE. The CDR3 length is 16 residues. The J segment lost 4 bases and the V segment lost 4 bases, leaving 6 bases of the junction unmatched. The CDR3 reads CASSLGGTGGTGELFF. CDR3 nucleotide sequence: TGTGCCAGCAGCCTAGGGGGGACAGGGGGCACCGGGGAGCTGTTTTTT.

In this sample, this clonotype turned up a few times. The chain uses TRBV18 and TRBJ2-5; D ambiguous. The germline V gene has CDR1 KGHSH and CDR2 LQKENI. This CDR3 comprises 13 residues. Trimming shortened V by 4 bases and J by 1 base, and 7 bases separated the two germline ends. CDR3 nucleotide sequence: TGTGCCAGCTCACGACCCGCCCAAGAGACCCAGTACTTC. It codes for CASSRPAQETQYF.

This clonotype was seen ten or more times. The gene calls are TRBV27 and TRBJ2-7; 7 bases match TRBD1. V lost 0 bases and J lost 1; bases outside the gene matches: 3. The germline gives CDR1 MNHEY, CDR2 SMNVEV (reference sequence). CDR3 length: 15 amino acids. As DNA, the CDR3 is TGTGCCAGCAGTTTATCGTCGGGACAGTCCTACGAGCAGTACTTC. This translates into CASSLSSGQSYEQYF.

This clonotype has only a few counts. Here the CDR3 reads CASSYNSPLHF. The CDR3 DNA sequence: TGTGCCAGCAGTTATAATTCACCCCTCCACTTT. V usage is TRBV27 and J usage is TRBJ1-6, with D uncertain. Germline V gene data show CDR1 as MNHEY and CDR2 as SMNVEV (reference sequence). V was clipped by 4 bases and J by 5 bases, with 0 bases between them. This CDR3 region has 11 residues.

V gene TRBV7-3 combines with J gene TRBJ2-3; maybe TRBD1 (5 bases). The CDR3 is made up of 15 amino acids. The V gene's germline CDR1 is SGHTA and CDR2 FQGTGA. V lost 4 bases to trimming and J lost 1 base, with 12 bases between them. The CDR3: CASSSRGIRTDTQYF. The CDR3 DNA is TGTGCCAGCAGCTCAAGGGGAATCCGCACAGATACGCAGTATTTT.

This clonotype was counted between two and nine times. This rearrangement joins TRBV7-9 to TRBJ1-6; TRBD1 might be the D (5 bases). Per germline, CDR1 SEHNR and CDR2 FQNEAQ (reference sequence). The CDR3 extends over 17 amino acids. V shed 2 bases and J shed 0 bases, with 11 bases lying between them. The CDR3 DNA is TGTGCCAGCAGCTTAATGGGGCCGAGCTCCTATAATTCACCCCTCCACTTT. As protein: CASSLMGPSSYNSPLHF.

The gene calls are TRBV2 and TRBJ2-7; weak D call: TRBD1 (5 bases). Germline values: CDR1 SNHLY, CDR2 FYNNEI. The CDR3 loop spans 12 amino acids. Trimming cost V 6 bases and J 6 bases, with 12 bases left between them. Here the CDR3 DNA reads TGTGCCAGCAGGGAATCAGGGTTCGAGCAGTACTTC. Translation: CASRESGFEQYF.

The table lists this clonotype with a few counts. The rearrangement joins TRBV27 to TRBJ2-7; TRBD2 aligns across 8 bases. From germline, CDR1 is MNHEY and CDR2 SMNVEV (reference sequence). The CDR3 contains 15 residues. J lost 4 bases, V lost 7 bases, and 12 bases had no gene match. CDR3 loop: CASTPGGTLSYEQYF. CDR3 DNA: TGTGCCAGCACCCCGGGAGGGACCCTTTCATACGAGCAGTACTTC.

The chain is built from TRBV5-1 and TRBJ1-1; D gene uncertain. Germline V gene data show CDR1 as SGHRS and CDR2 as YFSETQ. CDR3 length: 14 amino acids. The ends were cut back, 2 bases at V and 0 bases at J, with 8 bases in the middle. Here the CDR3 reads CASSFPGLNTEAFF. The CDR3 DNA reads TGCGCCAGCAGCTTCCCGGGGTTGAACACTGAAGCTTTCTTT.

This clonotype was observed a handful of times. This chain connects TRBV2 to TRBJ2-5; weak D call: TRBD2 (6 bases). Germline-derived CDR1 and CDR2 are SNHLY and FYNNEI. This CDR3 is built from 15 residues. Deletions cut 9 bases from V and 1 base from J, with 18 bases between. CDR3 in amino acids: CARPSVGGLQETQYF. DNA of the CDR3: TGTGCCAGGCCTAGCGTCGGGGGACTCCAAGAGACCCAGTACTTC.

The chain combines TRBV7-9 with TRBJ2-5; D call uncertain. V dropped 5 bases and J dropped 5 bases, with 15 bases sitting between them. The CDR3 has 14 residues. The germline gives CDR1 SEHNR, CDR2 FQNEAQ (reference sequence). The CDR3 loop reads CASSPPRRRETQYF. CDR3 coding DNA: TGTGCCAGCAGCCCCCCCCGTCGGCGGGAGACCCAGTACTTC.

This chain joins TRBV5-6 and TRBJ1-2; unclear D gene. V was cut by 4 bases and J by 4 bases, with 14 bases left in between. The CDR3 spans 14 residues. Germline assignment: CDR1 SGHDT and CDR2 YYEEEE. The CDR3 DNA follows: TGTGCCAGCAGCCGGACGTTGGGCCTCTATGGCTACACCTTC. Translation gives CASSRTLGLYGYTF. Supplemented by reference TRBV5-6 and TRBJ1-2, the full variable domain reads DAGVTQSPTHLIKTRGQQVTLRCSPKSGHDTVSWYQQALGQGPQFIFQYYEEEERQRGNFPDRFSGHQFPNYSSELNVNALLLGDSALYLCASSRTLGLYGYTFGSGTRLTVV.

This clonotype was picked up many times. The rearrangement uses TRBV7-2 and TRBJ1-1; a weak D match, TRBD1 (6 bases). The germline V and J ends were trimmed by 5 bases and 3 bases, with 10 bases remaining between them. This CDR3 comprises 13 residues. Germline CDR1 and CDR2: SGHTA and FQGNSA. CDR3 DNA: TGTGCCAGCAGCGTTACAGGGTACACTGAAGCTTTCTTT. Its translation: CASSVTGYTEAFF. Variable domain in full (rest from reference TRBV7-2 and TRBJ1-1): GAGVSQSPSNKVTEKGKDVELRCDPISGHTALYWYRQSLGQGLEFLIYFQGNSAPDKSGLPSDRFSAERTGGSVSTLTIQRTQQEDSAVYLCASSVTGYTEAFFGQGTRLTVV.

This clonotype was observed a handful of times. The gene calls are TRBV29-1 and TRBJ1-2; perhaps TRBD1 as D (6 bases). V was shortened by 7 bases and J by 2 bases, with 14 bases between the two germline ends. The CDR3 sequence is 13 residues long. Looked up from germline, CDR1 is SQVTM and CDR2 is ANQGSEA. In nucleotides, the CDR3 is TGCAGCGCCTGGGACACCAAAAACTATGGCTACACCTTC. Translated: CSAWDTKNYGYTF.

In this sample, this clonotype turned up many times. V and J are TRBV5-6 and TRBJ2-5; D gene ambiguous. There are 13 residues in the CDR3. The V gene lost 2 bases and the J gene lost 2 bases, with 7 bases spanning the gap. Germline V gives CDR1 SGHDT, CDR2 YYEEEE. CDR3 loop: CASSFWEQETQYF. The CDR3 region has the DNA TGTGCCAGCAGCTTTTGGGAACAAGAGACCCAGTACTTC. Based on the CDR3 plus reference TRBV5-6 and TRBJ2-5, the full variable domain is DAGVTQSPTHLIKTRGQQVTLRCSPKSGHDTVSWYQQALGQGPQFIFQYYEEEERQRGNFPDRFSGHQFPNYSSELNVNALLLGDSALYLCASSFWEQETQYFGPGTRLLVL.

This clonotype was counted a few times. The CDR3, as DNA: TGTGCCAGCAGTTACTCTCGTGCAGGGACCCACGAGCAGTACTTC. Translated, it gives CASSYSRAGTHEQYF. The chain combines TRBV6-5 with TRBJ2-7; D might be TRBD1 or TRBD2, each matching 5 bases. Per germline, CDR1 MNHEY and CDR2 SVGAGI. The CDR3 is 15 amino acids. The V end lost 0 bases, the J end lost 5 bases, and 14 bases lay between the germline ends.

This clonotype has ten or more counts. The chain recombines TRBV5-1 with TRBJ2-5; TRBD1 agrees at 9 bases. From germline, CDR1 is SGHRS and CDR2 YFSETQ. CDR3 length equals 16 residues. V lost 7 bases, J lost 4 bases, and 14 bases stayed unmatched. The CDR3 reads CASVKIGTGKGETQYF. The CDR3 DNA reads TGCGCCAGCGTGAAAATCGGGACAGGGAAAGGAGAGACCCAGTACTTC.

The chain links TRBV6-2 or TRBV6-3 to TRBJ2-1; TRBD1 aligns across 7 bases. After removal of 5 bases from V and 1 base from J, the junction contained 11 bases not matched to a gene. CDR3 size: 17 residues. Germline loops: CDR1 MNHEY, CDR2 SVGEGT. CDR3 nucleotides: TGTGCCAGCAGTCCTACTAAAACAGGGGTTTCCTACAATGAGCAGTTCTTC. Its protein is CASSPTKTGVSYNEQFF.

This clonotype was recorded a few times. The chain links TRBV5-1 to TRBJ2-7; D perhaps matches TRBD2 (5 bases). The germline gives CDR1 SGHRS, CDR2 YFSETQ. V lost 2 bases, J lost 3 bases, and 12 bases lay in between. The CDR3 has 14 residues. CDR3 bases: TGCGCCAGCAGCTTATCCAGAGCGGACTACGAGCAGTACTTC. Protein product: CASSLSRADYEQYF.